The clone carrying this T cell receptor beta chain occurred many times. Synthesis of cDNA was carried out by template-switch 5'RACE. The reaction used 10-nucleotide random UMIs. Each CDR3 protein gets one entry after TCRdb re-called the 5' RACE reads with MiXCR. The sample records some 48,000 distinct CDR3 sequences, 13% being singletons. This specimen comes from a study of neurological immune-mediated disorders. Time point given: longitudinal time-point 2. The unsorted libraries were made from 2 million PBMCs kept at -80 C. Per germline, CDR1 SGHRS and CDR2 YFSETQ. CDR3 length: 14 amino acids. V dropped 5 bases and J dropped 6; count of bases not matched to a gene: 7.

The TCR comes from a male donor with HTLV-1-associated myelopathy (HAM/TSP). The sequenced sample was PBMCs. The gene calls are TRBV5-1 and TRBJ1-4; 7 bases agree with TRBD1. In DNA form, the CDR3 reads TGCGCCAGCAGTTCAGGGACAGATGATGAAAAACTGTTTTTT. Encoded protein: CASSSGTDDEKLFF.